The 9 T cell receptor beta chains presented below share a single source sample, sequenced in a study of graft-versus-host responses after intestinal transplantation (dated by TCRdb to 2020 to 2023). The meaning of the sample's time point label: cells obtained before transplantation from donor or recipient. Their specific antigens are unknown. The library was generated by the immunoSEQ multiplex PCR assay. Imported from immuneACCESS, the table was reduced by TCRdb to in-frame sequences with V and J called. These copies leave out some clones; in studies compared against another copy, an unresolved V gene accounts for under half, and the cause of the remainder is not known. The sample has roughly 99,000 clones on record, roughly 87% of them singletons. Around 0.7% of the sample rests with the top ten. The specimen comprised unstimulated CD4+ T cells sorted from spleen or lymph node cells, sampled before transplant. The source of these receptors is a human donor who was the organ donor for an intestinal transplant.

In DNA form, the CDR3 reads TGTGCCAGTAGTATAGGACAGGACAACACTGAAGCTTTCTTT. It translates to CASSIGQDNTEAFF. V usage is TRBV19 and J usage is TRBJ1-1; maybe TRBD1 (6 bases). This CDR3 is built from 14 residues. Germline V gene sequence: CDR1 LNHDA, CDR2 SQIVND (reference sequence). Between the trimmed V and J ends, which lost 1 base and 2 bases, there was a span of 8 bases.

The V gene is TRBV15, the J gene TRBJ2-2; possibly TRBD1 for D (6 bases). The germline V gene encodes CDR1 LNHNV and CDR2 YYDKDF (reference sequence). V gave up 0 bases and J gave up 7 bases, with 15 bases separating them. The length of the CDR3 is 16 residues. The CDR3, as DNA: TGTGCCACCAGCAGAGACAGGGGCGGTTCGCGCGGGGAGCTGTTTTTT. As protein: CATSRDRGGSRGELFF.

The V call is TRBV5-1, the J call TRBJ2-1; 7 bases map to TRBD2. The germline V gene has CDR1 SGHRS and CDR2 YFSETQ. The CDR3 extends over 15 amino acids. After removal of 0 bases from V and 3 bases from J, the junction contained 3 bases not matched to a gene. The CDR3, as DNA: TGCGCCAGCAGCTTGGGGGACTACATCTACAATGAGCAGTTCTTC. Translation gives CASSLGDYIYNEQFF.

The genes are TRBV19 and TRBJ1-4; possible D gene TRBD1, 5 bases. Between the trimmed V and J ends, which lost 5 bases and 4 bases, there was a span of 11 bases. Germline CDR1 LNHDA, CDR2 SQIVND (reference sequence). This CDR3 comprises 14 residues. CDR3 sequence: CASSAGPINEKLFF. CDR3 in DNA: TGTGCCAGTAGTGCGGGACCTATTAATGAAAAACTGTTTTTT.

This sequence joins TRBV23-1 and TRBJ2-4; no clear D. TRBV23-1 is an ORF; its function is uncertain. CDR3 length: 16 amino acids. Trimming shortened V by 4 bases and J by 0 bases, and 13 bases separated the two germline ends. This chain's CDR3 is CASSRLPRAAKNIQYF. The DNA of the CDR3 is TGCGCCAGCAGTCGATTACCCCGGGCAGCCAAAAACATTCAGTACTTC.

In this sample, this clone turned up a few times. The chain links TRBV25-1 to TRBJ2-7; D is perhaps TRBD2 (6 bases). Trimming left V 3 bases short and J 5 bases short, with 11 bases between. The germline V gene encodes CDR1 MGHDK and CDR2 SYGVNS. This CDR3 region has 13 residues. CDR3 protein: CASSEGRRDEQYF. CDR3 DNA: TGTGCCAGCAGTGAGGGAAGGAGGGACGAGCAGTACTTC.

The rearrangement links TRBV11-2 to TRBJ1-1; D is ambiguous. V lost 3 bases to trimming and J lost 1 base, with 9 bases between them. This CDR3 is built from 14 residues. Germline assignment: CDR1 SGHAT and CDR2 FQNNGV. CDR3 loop: CASSFPRQNTEAFF. The DNA of the CDR3 is TGTGCCAGCAGCTTCCCCCGGCAGAACACTGAAGCTTTCTTT. Full variable domain (outside the CDR3, taken from reference TRBV11-2 and TRBJ1-1): EAGVAQSPRYKIIEKRQSVAFWCNPISGHATLYWYQQILGQGPKLLIQFQNNGVVDDSQLPKDRFSAERLKGVDSTLKIQPAKLEDSAVYLCASSFPRQNTEAFFGQGTRLTVV.

The CDR3 sequence: CASSFLAGEKLFF. CDR3 in DNA: TGTGCCAGCAGTTTCCTGGCAGGTGAAAAACTGTTTTTT. The gene calls are TRBV6-5 and TRBJ1-4, with no clear D. The V gene lost 4 bases and the J gene lost 7 bases, with 10 bases spanning the gap. CDR1 and CDR2 (germline): MNHEY, SVGAGI. The CDR3 consists of 13 residues.

J is TRBJ2-1 and V is TRBV4-1; D remains ambiguous. Trimming removed 2 bases from V and 5 bases from J, with 13 bases in between. The CDR3 extends over 15 amino acids. Germline V gives CDR1 MGHRA, CDR2 YSYEKL. The DNA of the CDR3 is TGCGCCAGCAGCCAATGGGGTAGACCCGACAATGAGCAGTTCTTC. This codes for CASSQWGRPDNEQFF.